The 29 T cell receptor beta chains reported below all come from one sample, sequenced in a study of early T cells in non-severe SARS-CoV-2 infection. TCRdb called the 5' RACE reads again in MiXCR, with one record for every CDR3 protein. The sample consists of tens of thousands of distinct CDR3 sequences, 4.6% of them appearing once. Sequencing was performed on whole blood, taken at baseline. The receptors shown here come from an adult who was a healthcare worker with PCR-confirmed SARS-CoV-2 infection or an uninfected control (not recorded which).

Judged by abundance, this clonotype is medium-sized. The chain is built from TRBV7-9 and TRBJ2-1; TRBD2 might be the D (5 bases). Germline CDR1 reads SEHNR; CDR2 reads FQNEAQ (reference sequence). The length of the CDR3 is 15 residues. Trimming took 5 bases from V and 2 from J, leaving 13 bases between them. CDR3 protein: CASSRFRGTYNEQFF. The CDR3, as DNA: TGTGCCAGCAGCAGGTTCCGGGGAACCTACAATGAGCAGTTCTTC. Complete variable domain (other parts from reference TRBV7-9 and TRBJ2-1): DTGVSQNPRHKITKRGQNVTFRCDPISEHNRLYWYRQTLGQGPEFLTYFQNEAQLEKSRLLSDRFSAERPKGSFSTLEIQRTEQGDSAMYLCASSRFRGTYNEQFFGPGTRLTVL.

This clonotype has a handful of counts. This chain uses TRBV29-1 with TRBJ2-1; D is possibly TRBD1 (6 bases). CDR1 is SQVTM and CDR2 is ANQGSEA in the germline V gene. The CDR3 spans 12 residues. The CDR3 is CRIQGGDFEQFF. The CDR3 DNA is TGCAGGATACAAGGGGGAGACTTCGAGCAGTTCTTC.

This clonotype was observed many times. The chain links TRBV28 to TRBJ2-1; no reliable D call. The germline V gene has CDR1 MDHEN and CDR2 SYDVKM. The CDR3 has 15 amino acids. The V gene lost 4 bases and the J gene lost 6 bases, with 16 bases spanning the gap. The CDR3: CASSSVGRLGNEQFF. The CDR3 nucleotides are TGTGCCAGCAGTTCCGTCGGCAGGCTTGGCAATGAGCAGTTCTTC. Combining the CDR3 with reference TRBV28 and TRBJ2-1 gives the whole variable domain DVKVTQSSRYLVKRTGEKVFLECVQDMDHENMFWYRQDPGLGLRLIYFSYDVKMKEKGDIPEGYSVSREKKERFSLILESASTNQTSMYLCASSSVGRLGNEQFFGPGTRLTVL.

There are many counts of this clonotype. The J gene is TRBJ2-7, the V gene TRBV5-1, with TRBD2 matching over 13 bases. CDR1 is SGHRS, CDR2 YFSETQ, per germline. The CDR3 consists of 15 residues. With 4 bases clipped from V and 4 bases from J, the junction kept 5 bases outside the gene matches. The CDR3 sequence: CASSPEGLAGYEQYF. DNA of the CDR3: TGCGCCAGCAGCCCCGAGGGACTAGCGGGATACGAGCAGTACTTC. The whole variable domain, filled in from reference TRBV5-1 and TRBJ2-7, reads KAGVTQTPRYLIKTRGQQVTLSCSPISGHRSVSWYQQTPGQGLQFLFEYFSETQRNKGNFPGRFSGRQFSNSRSEMNVSTLELGDSALYLCASSPEGLAGYEQYFGPGTRLTVT.

The sample holds many counts of this clonotype. The chain couples TRBV7-6 to TRBJ2-7, with 10 bases matching TRBD2. V lost 5 bases, J lost 4 bases, and 2 bases stayed unmatched. The germline CDR1 and CDR2 sequences are SGHVS and FNYEAQ. The CDR3 covers 13 residues. This chain's CDR3 is CASSQTSGYEQYF. The CDR3 DNA reads TGTGCCAGCAGCCAGACTAGCGGGTACGAGCAGTACTTC.

This clonotype was recorded many times. The chain has TRBV9 and TRBJ1-5, with TRBD1 matching over 7 bases. V trimming: 2 bases; J trimming: 5 bases; junction bases outside the gene matches: 16. CDR1 and CDR2 (germline): SGDLS, YYNGEE. The CDR3 loop spans 18 amino acids. The CDR3 is CASSVERQGEGNDQPQHF. CDR3 in DNA: TGTGCCAGCAGCGTCGAACGACAGGGAGAGGGCAACGATCAGCCCCAGCATTTT.

This clonotype was detected many times. The chain has TRBV12-3 or TRBV12-4 and TRBJ1-2; D is possibly TRBD1 (6 bases). The V end was cut by 6 bases, the J end by 4 bases, with 18 bases between. CDR3 length equals 15 residues. CDR3 coding DNA: TGTGCCAGCAGCCCTGGGGGCGATTCATTCTATGGCTACACCTTC. It codes for CASSPGGDSFYGYTF.

This clonotype was recorded at least ten times. The CDR3 here is CASSLEGTGPPLHF. CDR3 DNA sequence: TGTGCCAGCAGCTTAGAAGGGACAGGGCCACCCCTCCACTTT. The V call is TRBV7-6, the J call TRBJ1-6; 9 nucleotides agree with TRBD1. This CDR3 region has 14 residues. J was trimmed by 11 bases and V by 1 base; bases with no gene match: 3. Germline CDR1 and CDR2: SGHVS and FNYEAQ.

The J gene is TRBJ1-2, the V gene TRBV4-3, with D perhaps matching TRBD1 (5 bases). CDR1 is LGHNA and CDR2 is YSLEER in the germline V gene. V shed 3 bases and J shed 4 bases, with 9 bases lying between them. CDR3 size: 13 residues. The CDR3 coding sequence is TGCGCCAGCAGCCAGTCAGGGATCTATGGCTACACCTTC. Encoded protein: CASSQSGIYGYTF.

This clonotype was counted ten times or more. This chain connects TRBV9 to TRBJ2-5; D possibly corresponds to TRBD2 (6 bases). V lost 1 base and J 1 base, leaving 14 bases between the germline ends. CDR3 length: 16 amino acids. The germline gives CDR1 SGDLS, CDR2 YYNGEE. The CDR3 here is CASSVSLGGPQETQYF. The CDR3 DNA reads TGTGCCAGCAGCGTAAGTCTGGGAGGACCCCAAGAGACCCAGTACTTC. The full variable domain, rest sourced from reference TRBV9 and TRBJ2-5, is DSGVTQTPKHLITATGQRVTLRCSPRSGDLSVYWYQQSLDQGLQFLIQYYNGEERAKGNILERFSAQQFPDLHSELNLSSLELGDSALYFCASSVSLGGPQETQYFGPGTRLLVL.

This clonotype was seen ten or more times. The genes are TRBV7-9 and TRBJ2-5, with D uncertain. Between the trimmed V and J ends, which lost 0 bases and 2 bases, there was a span of 13 bases. Germline CDR1 reads SEHNR; CDR2 reads FQNEAQ (reference sequence). This CDR3 region has 16 residues. CDR3 DNA sequence: TGTGCCAGCAGCTTAGCGCGTCTTGGAGATCAAGAGACCCAGTACTTC. This translates into CASSLARLGDQETQYF.

This clonotype was counted many times. CDR3 coding DNA: TGTGCCAGCAGTTTAACCCCTAGCGGTAACTACGAGCAGTACTTC. It specifies CASSLTPSGNYEQYF. V and J are TRBV12-3 or TRBV12-4 and TRBJ2-7; the match to TRBD2 covers 7 bases. V lost 2 bases and J lost 3; bases outside the gene matches: 7. The CDR3 extends over 15 amino acids.

This rearrangement joins TRBV29-1 to TRBJ2-3; D not resolved. Trimming cost V 2 bases and J 0 bases, with 12 bases left between them. Germline loops: CDR1 SQVTM, CDR2 ANQGSEA. CDR3 length equals 15 residues. CDR3 in DNA: TGCAGCGTTGAATTGGGCCGGTCTAGCACAGATACGCAGTATTTT. Translating it yields CSVELGRSSTDTQYF.

J is TRBJ2-3 and V is TRBV18, with a weak D call TRBD2 (6 bases). This CDR3 comprises 17 residues. The germline CDR1 and CDR2 sequences are KGHSH and LQKENI. V lost 6 bases, J lost 6 bases, and 25 bases lay in between. CDR3 loop: CASSSTPRREPEDTQYF. CDR3 sequence (DNA): TGTGCCAGCTCTTCCACTCCCCGGAGGGAGCCCGAGGATACGCAGTATTTT.

This clonotype came up many times. This rearrangement joins TRBV7-2 to TRBJ2-5; 7 nucleotides agree with TRBD1. With V trimmed by 6 bases and J by 3 bases, 10 bases remained unmatched. Germline CDR1 is SGHTA and CDR2 is FQGNSA. This CDR3 comprises 15 residues. The CDR3 DNA reads as TGTGCCAGCAGTACAGCCGGGACAGTAAAAGAGACCCAGTACTTC. Amino acid sequence: CASSTAGTVKETQYF.

This clonotype was detected ten times or more. This rearrangement joins TRBV27 to TRBJ1-5; D is uncertain. CDR3 length: 17 residues. Per germline, CDR1 MNHEY and CDR2 SMNVEV (reference sequence). The ends were cut back, 5 bases at V and 3 bases at J, with 20 bases in the middle. The CDR3 coding sequence is TGTGCCAGCAGTCCCCTCAGGATCCGACTGGACAATCAGCCCCAGCATTTT. The encoded protein is CASSPLRIRLDNQPQHF.

The chain carries TRBV7-8 and TRBJ2-3; 7 nucleotides match TRBD2. Germline V CDR1 and CDR2: SGHVS, FQNEAQ. Trimming took 4 bases from V and 2 from J; bases not matched to a gene: 12. The CDR3 totals 17 residues. The CDR3 protein is CASSSIRDYQNTDTQYF. In DNA, the CDR3 is TGTGCCAGCAGCTCCATAAGGGACTACCAAAACACAGATACGCAGTATTTT.

This clonotype is deemed medium-sized (0.01 to 0.1%). V usage is TRBV2 and J usage is TRBJ2-1; D gene unclear. This CDR3 comprises 12 residues. Germline values: CDR1 SNHLY, CDR2 FYNNEI. Trimming shortened V by 0 bases and J by 8 bases, and 5 bases separated the two germline ends. The CDR3 reads CASSEAGDEQFF. CDR3 in DNA: TGTGCCAGCAGTGAAGCGGGTGATGAGCAGTTCTTC.

In its sample, this clonotype was seen many times. V and J are TRBV9 and TRBJ2-1; D is perhaps TRBD1 or TRBD2 (5 bases each). Trimming removed 0 bases at V and 8 bases at J, with 15 bases between. CDR1 is SGDLS, CDR2 YYNGEE, per germline. The CDR3 is 15 amino acids. This CDR3 reads CASSVAGTHIDEQFF. Here the CDR3 DNA reads TGTGCCAGCAGCGTAGCAGGGACCCACATCGATGAGCAGTTCTTC.

The chain uses TRBV27 and TRBJ2-7; the D gene is possibly TRBD1 (5 bases). V lost 3 bases and J lost 2, with 11 bases in between. Germline CDR1 reads MNHEY; CDR2 reads SMNVEV (reference sequence). CDR3 length: 14 amino acids. The CDR3 sequence is CASSLSRQTYEQYF. The CDR3 DNA is TGTGCCAGCAGTTTGTCTAGACAGACCTACGAGCAGTACTTC.

This clonotype was counted many times. The chain combines TRBV19 with TRBJ2-2, with no clear D. The germline CDR1 and CDR2 sequences are LNHDA and SQIVND (reference sequence). The CDR3 is made up of 15 amino acids. V lost 5 bases to trimming and J lost 5 bases, with 15 bases between them. The DNA of the CDR3 is TGTGCCAGTAGTGCCGTGGCAAGGTTAACCGGGGAGCTGTTTTTT. Residues: CASSAVARLTGELFF.

This clonotype came up a few times. The gene calls are TRBV5-1 and TRBJ2-1, with D uncertain. The CDR3 length is 16 residues. The V gene lost 0 bases and the J gene lost 0 bases, with 10 bases spanning the gap. Germline assignment: CDR1 SGHRS and CDR2 YFSETQ. The CDR3 region has the DNA TGCGCCAGCAGCTTGGCCGAAATGAGCTCCTACAATGAGCAGTTCTTC. This sequence encodes CASSLAEMSSYNEQFF.

This chain links TRBV27 with TRBJ1-4; D remains ambiguous. This CDR3 comprises 12 residues. V gave up 10 bases and J gave up 8 bases, with 14 bases separating them. Per germline, CDR1 MNHEY and CDR2 SMNVEV (reference sequence). The CDR3 nucleotides are TGTGCCACAAAAACTGGAGGGGAAAAACTGTTTTTT. Its translation: CATKTGGEKLFF.

This clonotype showed up many times. The gene calls are TRBV5-4 and TRBJ2-1, with 10 bases aligning to TRBD2. This CDR3 contains 16 residues. V dropped 0 bases and J dropped 6; count of bases not matched to a gene: 6. The germline CDR1 and CDR2 sequences are SGHNT and YYREEE (reference sequence). In DNA form, the CDR3 reads TGTGCCAGCAGCTTGGGGCTAGCGGGAGATAGCAATGAGCAGTTCTTC. Amino acids: CASSLGLAGDSNEQFF. The entire variable domain, with the rest obtained from reference TRBV5-4 and TRBJ2-1, is as follows: ETGVTQSPTHLIKTRGQQVTLRCSSQSGHNTVSWYQQALGQGPQFIFQYYREEENGRGNFPPRFSGLQFPNYSSELNVNALELDDSALYLCASSLGLAGDSNEQFFGPGTRLTVL.

This clonotype was observed at least ten times. The V call is TRBV20-1, the J call TRBJ1-6, with unresolved D. This CDR3 contains 13 residues. The germline V gene has CDR1 DFQATT and CDR2 SNEGSKA (reference sequence). V was pared by 0 bases and J by 10 bases, with 10 bases between. CDR3 sequence: CSARDHEGSPLHF. The DNA for the CDR3 is TGCAGTGCTAGAGATCACGAGGGATCACCCCTCCACTTT.

This clonotype was seen many times. This sequence joins TRBV7-9 and TRBJ2-2; perhaps TRBD1 as D (5 bases). Germline lookup yields CDR1 SEHNR and CDR2 FQNEAQ (reference sequence). CDR3 length: 14 residues. Deletions cut 5 bases from V and 7 bases from J, with 14 bases between. CDR3 residues: CASSRRAAVGELFF. The DNA for the CDR3 is TGTGCCAGCAGCCGCAGGGCCGCGGTCGGGGAGCTGTTTTTT.

There are many counts of this clonotype. This sequence joins TRBV10-2 and TRBJ2-7; D unclear. This CDR3 has 14 amino acids. The V and J ends lost 7 bases and 0 bases respectively, with 13 bases between them. Germline V gene lookup returns CDR1 WSHSY and CDR2 SAAADI. CDR3 nucleotides: TGCGCCAGCATTCCCCGCAGGAGCTCCTACGAGCAGTACTTC. This gives the protein CASIPRRSSYEQYF.

Many counts were recorded for this clonotype. V is TRBV21-1 and J is TRBJ1-5; TRBD1 is the table's D call, not checked against the DNA. TRBV21-1 has pseudogene status. The CDR3 runs to 17 residues. DNA for the CDR3: TGTGCCAGCAGCAAAGGTCAGCCGGGACCGCTAAATCAGCCCCAGCATTTT. Its protein is CASSKGQPGPLNQPQHF.

Ten or more counts support this clonotype. The chain couples TRBV5-1 to TRBJ2-2; unclear D gene. Trimming shortened V by 3 bases and J by 0 bases, and 9 bases separated the two germline ends. This CDR3 has 15 residues. Germline values: CDR1 SGHRS, CDR2 YFSETQ. The CDR3 nucleotides read TGCGCCAGCAGCTGGCTGGCAGCGAACACCGGGGAGCTGTTTTTT. As protein: CASSWLAANTGELFF. Looking up the rest from reference TRBV5-1 and TRBJ2-2 gives the full variable domain: KAGVTQTPRYLIKTRGQQVTLSCSPISGHRSVSWYQQTPGQGLQFLFEYFSETQRNKGNFPGRFSGRQFSNSRSEMNVSTLELGDSALYLCASSWLAANTGELFFGEGSRLTVL.